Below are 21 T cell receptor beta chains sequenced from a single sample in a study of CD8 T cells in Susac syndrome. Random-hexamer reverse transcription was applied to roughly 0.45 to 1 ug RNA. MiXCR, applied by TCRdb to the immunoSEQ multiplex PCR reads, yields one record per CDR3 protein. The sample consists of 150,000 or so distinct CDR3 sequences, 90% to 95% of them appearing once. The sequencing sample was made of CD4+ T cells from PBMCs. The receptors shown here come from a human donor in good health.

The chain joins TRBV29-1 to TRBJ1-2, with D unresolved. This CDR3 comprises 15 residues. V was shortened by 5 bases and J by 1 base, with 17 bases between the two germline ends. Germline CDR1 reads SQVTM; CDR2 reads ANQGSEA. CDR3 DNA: TGCAGCGTTATACGAACCGGGGATATTAACTATGGCTACACCTTC. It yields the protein CSVIRTGDINYGYTF.

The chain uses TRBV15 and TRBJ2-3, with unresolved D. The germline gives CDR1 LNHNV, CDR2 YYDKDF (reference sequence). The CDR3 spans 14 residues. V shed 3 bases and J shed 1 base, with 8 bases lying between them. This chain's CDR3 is CATSSIAGTDTQYF. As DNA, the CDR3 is TGTGCCACCAGCAGTATAGCCGGCACAGATACGCAGTATTTT.

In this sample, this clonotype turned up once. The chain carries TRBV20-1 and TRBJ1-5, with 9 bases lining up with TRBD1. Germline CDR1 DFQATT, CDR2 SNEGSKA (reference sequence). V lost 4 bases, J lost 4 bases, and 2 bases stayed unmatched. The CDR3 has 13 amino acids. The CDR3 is CSAIGTGNQPQHF. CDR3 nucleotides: TGCAGTGCTATTGGGACAGGGAATCAGCCCCAGCATTTT.

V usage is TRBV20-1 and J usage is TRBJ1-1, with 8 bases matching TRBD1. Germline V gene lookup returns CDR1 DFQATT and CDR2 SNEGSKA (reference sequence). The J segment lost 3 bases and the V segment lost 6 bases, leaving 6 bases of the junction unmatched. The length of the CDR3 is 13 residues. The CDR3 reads CSAQDRVDTEAFF. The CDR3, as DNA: TGCAGTGCGCAGGACAGGGTCGACACTGAAGCTTTCTTT.

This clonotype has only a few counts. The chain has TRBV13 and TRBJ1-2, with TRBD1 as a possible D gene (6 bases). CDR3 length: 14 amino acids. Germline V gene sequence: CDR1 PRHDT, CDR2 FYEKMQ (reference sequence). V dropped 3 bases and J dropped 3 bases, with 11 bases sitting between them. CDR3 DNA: TGTGCCAGCAGCTTTAGACAGGAGGACTATGGCTACACCTTC. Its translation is CASSFRQEDYGYTF.

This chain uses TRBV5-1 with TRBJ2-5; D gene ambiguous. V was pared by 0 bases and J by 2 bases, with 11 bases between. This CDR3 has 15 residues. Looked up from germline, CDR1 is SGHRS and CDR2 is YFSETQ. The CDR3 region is CASSLGGQPQETQYF. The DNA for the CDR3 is TGCGCCAGCAGCTTGGGTGGTCAGCCTCAAGAGACCCAGTACTTC.

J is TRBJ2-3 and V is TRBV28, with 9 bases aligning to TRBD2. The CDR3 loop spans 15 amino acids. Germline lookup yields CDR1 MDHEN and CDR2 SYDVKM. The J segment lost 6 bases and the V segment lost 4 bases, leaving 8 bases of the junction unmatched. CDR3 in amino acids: CASSSAGTSFDTQYF. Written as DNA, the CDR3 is TGTGCCAGCAGTTCCGCCGGGACTAGCTTTGATACGCAGTATTTT.

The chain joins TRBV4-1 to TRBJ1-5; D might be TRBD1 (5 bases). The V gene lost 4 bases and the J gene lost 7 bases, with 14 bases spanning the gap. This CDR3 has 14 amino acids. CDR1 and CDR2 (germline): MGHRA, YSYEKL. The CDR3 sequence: CASSLSRDWQPQHF. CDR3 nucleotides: TGCGCCAGCAGCCTTAGCAGGGATTGGCAGCCCCAGCATTTT.

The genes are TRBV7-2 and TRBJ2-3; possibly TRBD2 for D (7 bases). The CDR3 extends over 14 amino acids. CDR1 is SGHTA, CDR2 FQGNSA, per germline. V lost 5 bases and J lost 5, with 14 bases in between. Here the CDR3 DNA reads TGTGCCAGCAGCCGTGGGGGGGCAAGAGATACGCAGTATTTT. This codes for CASSRGGARDTQYF.

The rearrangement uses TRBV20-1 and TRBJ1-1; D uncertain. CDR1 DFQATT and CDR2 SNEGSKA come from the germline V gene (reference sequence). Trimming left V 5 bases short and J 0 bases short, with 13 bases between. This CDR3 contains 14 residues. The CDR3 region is CSAAPRAVNTEAFF. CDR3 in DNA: TGCAGTGCTGCCCCCCGGGCGGTGAACACTGAAGCTTTCTTT.

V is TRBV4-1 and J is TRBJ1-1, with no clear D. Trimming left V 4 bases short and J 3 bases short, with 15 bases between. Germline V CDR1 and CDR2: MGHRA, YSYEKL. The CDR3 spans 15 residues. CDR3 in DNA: TGCGCCAGCAGCCGTCCTCAGACGTTATACACTGAAGCTTTCTTT. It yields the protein CASSRPQTLYTEAFF.

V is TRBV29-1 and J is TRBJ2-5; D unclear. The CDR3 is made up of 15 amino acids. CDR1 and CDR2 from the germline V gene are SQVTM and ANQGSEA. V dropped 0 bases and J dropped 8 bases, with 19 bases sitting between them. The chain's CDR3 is CSVEDYGGNQDTQYF. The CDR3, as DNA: TGCAGCGTTGAAGATTACGGCGGCAATCAGGATACCCAGTACTTC. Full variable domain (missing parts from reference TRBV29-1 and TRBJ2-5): SAVISQKPSRDICQRGTSLTIQCQVDSQVTMMFWYRQQPGQSLTLIATANQGSEATYESGFVIDKFPISRPNLTFSTLTVSNMSPEDSSIYLCSVEDYGGNQDTQYFGPGTRLLVL.

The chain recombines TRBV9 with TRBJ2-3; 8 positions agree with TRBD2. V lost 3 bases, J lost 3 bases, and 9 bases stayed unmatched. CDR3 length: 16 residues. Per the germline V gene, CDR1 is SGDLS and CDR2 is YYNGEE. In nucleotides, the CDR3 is TGTGCCAGCAGCGCCGGTAGCGGGGTAGCTACAGATACGCAGTATTTT. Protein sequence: CASSAGSGVATDTQYF.

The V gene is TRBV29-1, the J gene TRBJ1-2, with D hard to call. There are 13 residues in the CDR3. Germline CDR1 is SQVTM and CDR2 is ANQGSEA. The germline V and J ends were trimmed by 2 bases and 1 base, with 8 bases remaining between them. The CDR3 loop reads CSVELALNYGYTF. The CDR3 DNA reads TGCAGCGTTGAATTAGCTCTTAACTATGGCTACACCTTC.

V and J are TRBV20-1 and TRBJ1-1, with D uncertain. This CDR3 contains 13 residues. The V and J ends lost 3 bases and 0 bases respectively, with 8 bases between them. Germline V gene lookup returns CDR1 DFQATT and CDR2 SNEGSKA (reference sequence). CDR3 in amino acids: CSARAVLNTEAFF. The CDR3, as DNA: TGCAGTGCTAGGGCCGTCCTGAACACTGAAGCTTTCTTT.

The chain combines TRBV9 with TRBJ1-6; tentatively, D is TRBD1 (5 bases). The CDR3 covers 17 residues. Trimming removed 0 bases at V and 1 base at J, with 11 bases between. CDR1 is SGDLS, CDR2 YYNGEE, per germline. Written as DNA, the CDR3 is TGTGCCAGCAGCGTAGGGTCAGGGAGGTCCTATAATTCACCCCTCCACTTT. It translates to CASSVGSGRSYNSPLHF.

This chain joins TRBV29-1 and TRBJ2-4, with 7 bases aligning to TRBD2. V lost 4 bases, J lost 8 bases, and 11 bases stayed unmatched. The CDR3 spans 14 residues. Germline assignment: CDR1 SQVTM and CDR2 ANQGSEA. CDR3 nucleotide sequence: TGCAGCGTTGGGGGGAGCGGGGTTGGAGACATTCAGTACTTC. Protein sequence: CSVGGSGVGDIQYF.

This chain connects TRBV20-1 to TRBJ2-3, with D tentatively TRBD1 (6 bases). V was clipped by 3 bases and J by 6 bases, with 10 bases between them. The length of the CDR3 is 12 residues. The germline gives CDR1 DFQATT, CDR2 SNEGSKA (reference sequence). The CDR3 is CSARIQGDTQYF. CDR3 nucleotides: TGCAGTGCTAGGATACAGGGCGATACGCAGTATTTT.

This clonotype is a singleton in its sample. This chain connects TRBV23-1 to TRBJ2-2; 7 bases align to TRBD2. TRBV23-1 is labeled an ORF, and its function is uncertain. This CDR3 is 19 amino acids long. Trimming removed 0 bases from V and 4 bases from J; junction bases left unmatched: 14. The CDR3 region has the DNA TGCGCCAGCAGTCAATCGGATGCGGGAGAAGACCGGGGCACCGGGGAGCTGTTTTTT. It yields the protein CASSQSDAGEDRGTGELFF.

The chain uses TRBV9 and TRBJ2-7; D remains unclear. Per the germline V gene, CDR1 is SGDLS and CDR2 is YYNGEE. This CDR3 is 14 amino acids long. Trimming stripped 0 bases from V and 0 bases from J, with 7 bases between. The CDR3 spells CASSVGYSSYEQYF. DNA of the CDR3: TGTGCCAGCAGCGTAGGGTACAGCTCCTACGAGCAGTACTTC.

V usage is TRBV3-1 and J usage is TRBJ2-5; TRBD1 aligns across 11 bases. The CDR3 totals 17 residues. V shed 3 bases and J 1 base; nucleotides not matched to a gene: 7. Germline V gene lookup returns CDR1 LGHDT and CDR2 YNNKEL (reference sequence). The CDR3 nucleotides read TGTGCCAGCAGCCACCTACGAGGACAGGGGGCCCAAGAGACCCAGTACTTC. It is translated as CASSHLRGQGAQETQYF.